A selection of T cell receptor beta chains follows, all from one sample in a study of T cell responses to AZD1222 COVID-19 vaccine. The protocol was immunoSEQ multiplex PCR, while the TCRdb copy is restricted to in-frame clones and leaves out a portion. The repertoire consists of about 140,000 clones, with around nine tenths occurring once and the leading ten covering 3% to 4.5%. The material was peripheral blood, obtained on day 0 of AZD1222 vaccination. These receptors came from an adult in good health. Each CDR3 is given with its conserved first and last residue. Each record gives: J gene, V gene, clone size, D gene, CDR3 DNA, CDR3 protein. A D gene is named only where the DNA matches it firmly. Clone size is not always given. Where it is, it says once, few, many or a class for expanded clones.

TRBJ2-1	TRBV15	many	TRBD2	TGTGCCACCAGCAGCGAAGCGGGAGGGACCTACAATGAGCAGTTCTTC	CATSSEAGGTYNEQFF
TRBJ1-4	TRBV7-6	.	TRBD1	TGTGCCAGCAGCTTAGATCCAGGGGGCAGAAATGAAAAACTGTTTTTT	CASSLDPGGRNEKLFF
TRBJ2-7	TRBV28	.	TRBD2	TGTGCCAGCACCAGGACTAGCGGGGCGGTAGAGCAGTACTTC	CASTRTSGAVEQYF
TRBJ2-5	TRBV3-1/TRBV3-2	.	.	TGTGCCAGCAGCCAAGGACAGAAAGAGACCCAGTACTTC	CASSQGQKETQYF
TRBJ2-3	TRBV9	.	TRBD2	TGTGCCAGCAGTATTCCAGCGGGAGGGCCAGATACGCAGTATTTT	CASSIPAGGPDTQYF
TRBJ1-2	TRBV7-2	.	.	TGTGCCAGCAGCTTGGACGGACAGTCTAACTATGGCTACACCTTC	CASSLDGQSNYGYTF
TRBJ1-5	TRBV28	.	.	TGTGCCAGCAGCCCACCGGGAACGCACGGACTTCCCCAGCATTTT	CASSPPGTHGLPQHF
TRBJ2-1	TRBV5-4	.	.	TGTGCCAGCAGCTTGGGGGCAGGGGCCACCTACAATGAGCAGTTCTTC	CASSLGAGATYNEQFF
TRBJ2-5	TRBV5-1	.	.	TGCGCCAGCAGCCCAACCGAGGGGGAGACCCAGTACTTC	CASSPTEGETQYF
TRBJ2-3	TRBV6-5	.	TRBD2	TGTGCCGGATTTAGCGGGAGCGCCAGAGGTACGCAGTATTTT	CAGFSGSARGTQYF
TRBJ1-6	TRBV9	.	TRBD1	TGTGCCAGCAGCTCGGGACAGGGTGATTCACCCCTCCACTTT	CASSSGQGDSPLHF
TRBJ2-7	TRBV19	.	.	TGTGCCAGTAAGGGACTCCCGGGCGACGAGCAGTACTTC	CASKGLPGDEQYF
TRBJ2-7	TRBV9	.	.	TGTGCCAGCAGCGTAGGGCCAGGGGACGAGCAGTACTTC	CASSVGPGDEQYF
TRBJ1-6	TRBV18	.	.	TGTGCCAGCTCACCGCCTAACCGGGGTGAAGGGTCACCCCTCCACTTT	CASSPPNRGEGSPLHF
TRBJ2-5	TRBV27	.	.	TGTGCCAGCAGTCTCGCAGCCACGCAGGGGGAGACCCAGTACTTC	CASSLAATQGETQYF
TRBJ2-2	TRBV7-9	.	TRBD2	TGTGCCAGCACCCTAGCGGGAGGGACCGGGGAGCTGTTTTTT	CASTLAGGTGELFF
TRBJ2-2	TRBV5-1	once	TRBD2	TGCGCCAGCAGCTGGGGACTAGCGGGAGTCGGGGAGCTGTTTTTT	CASSWGLAGVGELFF
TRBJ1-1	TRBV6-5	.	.	TGTGCCAGCACCTTTGACCGAGAAGCTTTCTTT	CASTFDREAFF
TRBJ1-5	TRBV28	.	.	TGTGCCAGCAGTTTCCCTCTTGGGGGTCAGCCCCAGCATTTT	CASSFPLGGQPQHF
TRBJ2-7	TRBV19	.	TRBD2	TGTGCCAGTAAAAAAGCGGGGGAGATAAGGGGCGAGCAGTACTTC	CASKKAGEIRGEQYF
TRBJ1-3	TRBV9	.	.	TGTGCCAGCAGCGTAGGACTTTCTGGAGGGATAGGGGAGAACACCATATATTTT	CASSVGLSGGIGENTIYF
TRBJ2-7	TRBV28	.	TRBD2	TGTGCCAGCAGGTTGGGAGGGACCCTCGGCGAGCAGTACTTC	CASRLGGTLGEQYF
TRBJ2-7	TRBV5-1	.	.	TGCGCCAGCAGCTTGGAGGGGAGCGAGCAGTACTTC	CASSLEGSEQYF
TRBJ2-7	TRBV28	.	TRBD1	TGTGCCAGCAGTGAAAACAGGGGTCTTCCTTTGGGTGAGCAGTACTTC	CASSENRGLPLGEQYF
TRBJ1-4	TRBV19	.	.	TGTGCCAGTAGATCGAGGACGGCAAGGTCTGAAAAACTGTTTTTT	CASRSRTARSEKLFF
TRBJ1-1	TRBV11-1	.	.	TGTGCCAGCCTACGAGAGATGGGGGACTCTGAAGCTTTCTTT	CASLREMGDSEAFF
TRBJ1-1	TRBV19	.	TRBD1	TGTGCCAGTAGTATGGACAGGGGAGGGACTGAAGCTTTCTTT	CASSMDRGGTEAFF
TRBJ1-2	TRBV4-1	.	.	TGCGCCAGCAGCCAAGGTAGGGAGGACTATGGCTACACCTTC	CASSQGREDYGYTF
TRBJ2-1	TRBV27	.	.	TGTGCCAGCAGTATTCTAGCGAACGTATACAATGAGCAGTTCTTC	CASSILANVYNEQFF
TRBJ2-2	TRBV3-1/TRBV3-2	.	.	TGTGCCAGCAGCCATTATACCGGGGAGCTGTTTTTT	CASSHYTGELFF